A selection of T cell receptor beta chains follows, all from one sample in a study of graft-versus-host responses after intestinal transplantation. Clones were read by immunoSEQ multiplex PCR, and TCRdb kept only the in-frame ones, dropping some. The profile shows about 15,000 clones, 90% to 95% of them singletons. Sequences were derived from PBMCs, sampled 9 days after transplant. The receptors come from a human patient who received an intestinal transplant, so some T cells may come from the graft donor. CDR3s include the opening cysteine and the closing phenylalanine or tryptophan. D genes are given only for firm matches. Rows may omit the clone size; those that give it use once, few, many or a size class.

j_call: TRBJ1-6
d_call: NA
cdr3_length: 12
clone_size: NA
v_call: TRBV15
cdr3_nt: TGTGCCACCAGCACAGGTTCGTCACCCCTCCACTTT
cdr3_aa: CATSTGSSPLHF

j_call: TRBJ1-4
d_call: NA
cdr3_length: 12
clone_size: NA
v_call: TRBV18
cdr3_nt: TGTGCCAGCTCATCGGACAGTGAAAAACTGTTTTTT
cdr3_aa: CASSSDSEKLFF

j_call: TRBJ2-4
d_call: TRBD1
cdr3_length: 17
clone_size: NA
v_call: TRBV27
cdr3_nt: TGTGCCAGCAGTCCAGGGACAGGGGGTCGAGGCAAAAACATTCAGTACTTC
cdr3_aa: CASSPGTGGRGKNIQYF

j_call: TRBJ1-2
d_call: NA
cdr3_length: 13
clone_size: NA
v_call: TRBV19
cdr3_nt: TGTGCCAGTAGTATCTGGGGGGGGAATGGCTACACCTTC
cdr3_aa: CASSIWGGNGYTF

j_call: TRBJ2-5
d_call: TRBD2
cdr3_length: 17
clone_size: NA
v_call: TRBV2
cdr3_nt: TGTGCCAGCAGTGAAGCAGGGACTAGCGGGAGCTCGGAGACCCAGTACTTC
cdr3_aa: CASSEAGTSGSSETQYF

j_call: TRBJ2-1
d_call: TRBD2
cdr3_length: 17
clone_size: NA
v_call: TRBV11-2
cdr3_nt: TGTGCCAGCAGCTCCCTCTGGAGTAGCGGGATGAACAATGAGCAGTTCTTC
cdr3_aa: CASSSLWSSGMNNEQFF

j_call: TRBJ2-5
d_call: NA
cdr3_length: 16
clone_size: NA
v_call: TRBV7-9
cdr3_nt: TGTGCCAGCAGCCCGATTAGACAGCATTTCCAAGAGACCCAGTACTTC
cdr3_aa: CASSPIRQHFQETQYF

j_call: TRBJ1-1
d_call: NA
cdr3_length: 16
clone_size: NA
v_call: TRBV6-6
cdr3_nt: TGTGCCAGCAGCTACAGCCAACAGGGCCTGAACACTGAAGCTTTCTTT
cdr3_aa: CASSYSQQGLNTEAFF

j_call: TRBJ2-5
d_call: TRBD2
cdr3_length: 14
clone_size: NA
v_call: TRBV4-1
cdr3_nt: TGCGCCAGCAGCCACCCTTGGGGGGGGGAGACCCAGTACTTC
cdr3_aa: CASSHPWGGETQYF

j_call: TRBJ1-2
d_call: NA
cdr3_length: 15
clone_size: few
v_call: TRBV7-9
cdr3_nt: TGTGCCAGCAGCTTAGCCTGGGCGGATAACTATGGCTACACCTTC
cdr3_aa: CASSLAWADNYGYTF

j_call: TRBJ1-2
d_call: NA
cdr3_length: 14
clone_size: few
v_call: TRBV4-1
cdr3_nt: TGCGCCAGCAGCCAAGATGTGACAAACTATGGCTACACCTTC
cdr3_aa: CASSQDVTNYGYTF

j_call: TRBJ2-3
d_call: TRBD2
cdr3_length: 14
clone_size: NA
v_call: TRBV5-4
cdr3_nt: TGTGCCAGCAGCGCGGGGGGGGACACAGATACGCAGTATTTT
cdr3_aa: CASSAGGDTDTQYF

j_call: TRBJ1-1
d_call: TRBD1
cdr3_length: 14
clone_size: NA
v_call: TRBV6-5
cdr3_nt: TGTGCCAGCAGTTTACAGGGGAGAGGGACTGAAGCTTTCTTT
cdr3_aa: CASSLQGRGTEAFF

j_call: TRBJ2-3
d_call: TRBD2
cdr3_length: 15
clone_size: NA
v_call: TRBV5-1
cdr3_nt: TGCGCCAGCAGCATTAGCGGGGGAGGGACAGATACGCAGTATTTT
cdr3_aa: CASSISGGGTDTQYF

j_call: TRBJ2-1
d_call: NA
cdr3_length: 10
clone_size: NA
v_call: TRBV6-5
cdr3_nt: TGTGCCAGCAGAGGTAATGAGCAGTTCTTC
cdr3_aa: CASRGNEQFF

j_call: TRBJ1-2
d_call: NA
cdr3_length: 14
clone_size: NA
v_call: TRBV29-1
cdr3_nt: TGCAGCGTTGGGCACCCCTCGGCCTTCTATGGCTACACCTTC
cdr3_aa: CSVGHPSAFYGYTF

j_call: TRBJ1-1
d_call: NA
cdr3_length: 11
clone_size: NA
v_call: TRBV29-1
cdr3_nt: TGCAGCGTTCTAGGGGACACTGAAGCTTTCTTT
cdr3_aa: CSVLGDTEAFF

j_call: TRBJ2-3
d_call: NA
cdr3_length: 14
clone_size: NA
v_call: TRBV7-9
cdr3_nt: TGTGCCAGCAGCACCTTTAAGGAGGGACGGACGCAGTATTTT
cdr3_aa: CASSTFKEGRTQYF

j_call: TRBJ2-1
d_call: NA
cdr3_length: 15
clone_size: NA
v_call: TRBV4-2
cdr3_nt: TGTGCCAGCAGCCGAGGTCGGAGGGCCTACAATGAGCAGTTCTTC
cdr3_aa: CASSRGRRAYNEQFF

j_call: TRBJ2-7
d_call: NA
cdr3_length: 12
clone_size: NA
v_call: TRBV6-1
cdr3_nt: TGTGCCAGCTCCCGATTACCCTACGAGCAGTACTTC
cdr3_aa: CASSRLPYEQYF

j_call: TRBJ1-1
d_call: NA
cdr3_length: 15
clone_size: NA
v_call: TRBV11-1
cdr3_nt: TGTGCCAGCAGCCAGGGAAGGGAGTTTGGGACTGAAGCTTTCTTT
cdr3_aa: CASSQGREFGTEAFF

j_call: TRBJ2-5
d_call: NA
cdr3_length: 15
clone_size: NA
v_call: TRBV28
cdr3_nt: TGTGCCAGCGGCCCGGGAGTAGGGACGGGGGAGACCCAGTACTTC
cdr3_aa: CASGPGVGTGETQYF

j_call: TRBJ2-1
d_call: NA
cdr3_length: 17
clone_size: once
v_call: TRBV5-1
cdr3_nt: TGCGCCAGCAGCTTAGATCTGACTAGATCAGCCTACAATGAGCAGTTCTTC
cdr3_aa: CASSLDLTRSAYNEQFF

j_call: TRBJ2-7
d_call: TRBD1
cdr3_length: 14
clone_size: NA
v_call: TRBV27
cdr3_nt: TGTGCCAGCAGTTTACAGGGGGTGTCCTACGAGCAGTACTTC
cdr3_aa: CASSLQGVSYEQYF

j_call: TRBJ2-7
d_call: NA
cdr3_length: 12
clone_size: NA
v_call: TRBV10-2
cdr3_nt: TGCGCCAGCAGTGAGTCAGGGGACGAGCAGTACTTC
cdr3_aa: CASSESGDEQYF

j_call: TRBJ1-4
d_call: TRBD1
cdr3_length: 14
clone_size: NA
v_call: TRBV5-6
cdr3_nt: TGTGCCAGCAGCTTCACACAGGGGAGGGAAAAACTGTTTTTT
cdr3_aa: CASSFTQGREKLFF

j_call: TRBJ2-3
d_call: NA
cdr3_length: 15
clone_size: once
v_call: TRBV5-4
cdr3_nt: TGTGCCAGCAGCTTGACCGGTACTGGCACAGATACGCAGTATTTT
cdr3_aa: CASSLTGTGTDTQYF

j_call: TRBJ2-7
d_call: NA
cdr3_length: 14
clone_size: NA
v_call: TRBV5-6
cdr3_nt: TGTGCCAGCAGCTTTGTCGCCGGTTCCTACGAGCAGTACTTC
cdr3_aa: CASSFVAGSYEQYF

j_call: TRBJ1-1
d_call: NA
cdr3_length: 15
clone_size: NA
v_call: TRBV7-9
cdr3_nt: TGTGCCAGCAGCTTAGGGGACCTCTCGAACACTGAAGCTTTCTTT
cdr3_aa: CASSLGDLSNTEAFF

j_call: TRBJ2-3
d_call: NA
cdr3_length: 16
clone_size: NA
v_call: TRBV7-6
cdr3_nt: TGTGCCAGCAGCCCCCCCCCGGGGGACAGAGCAGATACGCAGTATTTT
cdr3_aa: CASSPPPGDRADTQYF

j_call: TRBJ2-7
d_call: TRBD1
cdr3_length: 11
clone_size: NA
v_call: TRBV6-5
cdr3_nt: TGTGCCAGCAGTGACAGGGGCGAGCAGTACTTC
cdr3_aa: CASSDRGEQYF

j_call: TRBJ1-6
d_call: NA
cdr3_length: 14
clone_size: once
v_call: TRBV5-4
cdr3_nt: TGTGCCAGCAGCGGGTATGGTTGGGGGGCACCCCTCCACTTT
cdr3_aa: CASSGYGWGAPLHF

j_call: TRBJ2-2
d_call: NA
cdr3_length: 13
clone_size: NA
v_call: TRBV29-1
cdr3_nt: TGCAGCGTTGAAGAGGGGGTCCCCGGGGAGCTGTTTTTT
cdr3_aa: CSVEEGVPGELFF

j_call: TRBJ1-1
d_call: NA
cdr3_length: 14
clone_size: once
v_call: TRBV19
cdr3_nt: TGTGCCAGTAGCATACAGGGTTGGGGCACTGAAGCTTTCTTT
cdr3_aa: CASSIQGWGTEAFF

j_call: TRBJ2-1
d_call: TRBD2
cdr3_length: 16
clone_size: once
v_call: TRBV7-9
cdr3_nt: TGTGCCAGCAGCTTGAGGATGGGGGGGATCTACAATGAGCAGTTCTTC
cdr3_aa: CASSLRMGGIYNEQFF

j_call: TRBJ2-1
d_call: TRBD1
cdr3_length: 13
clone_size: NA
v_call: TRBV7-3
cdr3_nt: TGTGCCAGCAGCTCCCACAGGGGGGATGAGCAGTTCTTC
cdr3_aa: CASSSHRGDEQFF

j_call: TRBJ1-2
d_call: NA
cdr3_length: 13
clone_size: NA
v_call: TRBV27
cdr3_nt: TGTGCCAGCAGTTCCACAGGAGTACGGGGCTACACCTTC
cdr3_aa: CASSSTGVRGYTF

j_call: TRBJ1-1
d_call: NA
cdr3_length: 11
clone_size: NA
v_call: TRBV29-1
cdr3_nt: TGCAGCGTTGAAGATTTTGGGGAAGCTTTCTTT
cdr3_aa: CSVEDFGEAFF

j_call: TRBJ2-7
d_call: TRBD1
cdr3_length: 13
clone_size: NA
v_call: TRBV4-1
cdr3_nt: TGCGCCAGCAGCCGCGGACAGGGCTGGGAGCAGTACTTC
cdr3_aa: CASSRGQGWEQYF

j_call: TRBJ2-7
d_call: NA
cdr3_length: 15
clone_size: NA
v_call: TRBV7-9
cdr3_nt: TGTGCCAGCAGCCCCCGGGTAGCCAACTCCTACGAGCAGTACTTC
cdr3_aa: CASSPRVANSYEQYF

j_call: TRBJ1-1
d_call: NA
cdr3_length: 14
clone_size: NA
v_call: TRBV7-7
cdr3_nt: TGTGCTAGCAGCCCAGACGGGTTGAACACTGAAGCTTTCTTT
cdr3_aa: CASSPDGLNTEAFF

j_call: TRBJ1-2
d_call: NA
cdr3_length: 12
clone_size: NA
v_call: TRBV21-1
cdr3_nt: TGTGCCAGCAGCTTGCCCCGCTATGGCTACACCTTC
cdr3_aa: CASSLPRYGYTF

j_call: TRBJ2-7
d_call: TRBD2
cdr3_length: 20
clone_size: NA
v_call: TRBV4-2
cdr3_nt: TGTGCCAGCAGCCAAGAGGCCCGGACTAGCGGGAGGAGAGTAGAATACGAGCAGTACTTC
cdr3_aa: CASSQEARTSGRRVEYEQYF

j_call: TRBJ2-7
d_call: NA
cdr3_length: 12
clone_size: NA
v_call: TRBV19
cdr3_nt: TGTGCCAGTAGTGATGGCTCCTACGAGCAGTACTTC
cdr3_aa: CASSDGSYEQYF

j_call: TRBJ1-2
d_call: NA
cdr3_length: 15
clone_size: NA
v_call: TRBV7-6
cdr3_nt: TGTGCCAGCAGCCCCCGGGTGTTGGGGAACTATGGCTACACCTTC
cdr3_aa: CASSPRVLGNYGYTF

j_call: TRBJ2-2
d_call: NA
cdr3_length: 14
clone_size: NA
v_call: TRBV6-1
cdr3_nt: TGTGCCAGCAGCCTGACTGCGAAAGAGGGGGAGCTGTTTTTT
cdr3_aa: CASSLTAKEGELFF

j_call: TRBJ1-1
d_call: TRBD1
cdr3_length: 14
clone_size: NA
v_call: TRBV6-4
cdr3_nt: TGTGCCAGCAGCCCCGGGACAGGGGGCACTGAAGCTTTCTTT
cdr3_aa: CASSPGTGGTEAFF

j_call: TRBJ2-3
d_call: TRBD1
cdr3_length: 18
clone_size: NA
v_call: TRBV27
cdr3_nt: TGTGCCAGCAGTTTAACGACAGGGGGGATTTCTAGCACAGATACGCAGTATTTT
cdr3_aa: CASSLTTGGISSTDTQYF

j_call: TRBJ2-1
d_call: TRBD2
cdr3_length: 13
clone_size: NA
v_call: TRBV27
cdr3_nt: TGTGCCAGCAGTTTGAGCGGGAACAATGAGCAGTTCTTC
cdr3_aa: CASSLSGNNEQFF

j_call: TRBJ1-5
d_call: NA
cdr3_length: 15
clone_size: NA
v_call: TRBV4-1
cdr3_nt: TGCGCCAGCAGCCAAGATGGGGGCGGGAATCAGCCCCAGCATTTT
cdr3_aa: CASSQDGGGNQPQHF